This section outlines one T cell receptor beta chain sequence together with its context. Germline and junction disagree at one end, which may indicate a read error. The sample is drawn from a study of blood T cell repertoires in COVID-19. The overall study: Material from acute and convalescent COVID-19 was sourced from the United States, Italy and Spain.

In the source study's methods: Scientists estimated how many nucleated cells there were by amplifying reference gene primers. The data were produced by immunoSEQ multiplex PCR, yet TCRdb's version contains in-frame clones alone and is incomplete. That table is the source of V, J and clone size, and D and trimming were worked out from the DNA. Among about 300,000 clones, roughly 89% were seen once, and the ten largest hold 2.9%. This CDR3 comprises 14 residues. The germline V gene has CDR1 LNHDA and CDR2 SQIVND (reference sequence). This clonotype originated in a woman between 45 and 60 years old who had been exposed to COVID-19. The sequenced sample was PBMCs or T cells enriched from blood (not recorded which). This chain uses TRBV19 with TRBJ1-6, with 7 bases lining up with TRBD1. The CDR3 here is CASSRTGYDSPLHF. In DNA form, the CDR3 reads TGTGCCAGTAGTCGGACAGGCTATGATTCACCCCTCCACTTT.